This T cell receptor (beta chain) came from a study of blood T cell repertoires in COVID-19. The overall study: T cells, B-cell-depleted T cells, or PBMCs supplied cDNA or gDNA.

This CDR3 has 14 residues. V trimming: 4 bases; J trimming: 6 bases; junction bases outside the gene matches: 3. Germline CDR1 reads SGHNT; CDR2 reads YYREEE (reference sequence). Data came from immunoSEQ multiplex PCR; TCRdb stores just in-frame clones and leaves some out. The sample includes under 300,000 clones, about 82% seen only once; the top ten take roughly an eighth. The chain is built from TRBV5-4 and TRBJ2-2; TRBD1 matches 10 bases. This TCR derives from an elderly man with acute or convalescent COVID-19. Sequenced sample: peripheral blood. The CDR3 loop is CASSRQGAPGELFF. In DNA, the CDR3 is TGTGCCAGCAGCCGACAGGGGGCTCCCGGGGAGCTGTTTTTT.